Each of the 27 T cell receptor beta chains below was sequenced from the same sample in a study of technical replicates of blood from a handful of donors. Clones were read by immunoSEQ multiplex PCR, and TCRdb kept only the in-frame ones, dropping some. The sample has around 12,000 clones, 92% seen once. Sample: PBMCs. These TCRs come from a human donor in good health.

This clone appeared a single time. This chain joins TRBV25-1 and TRBJ2-2, with unresolved D. Germline V gene lookup returns CDR1 MGHDK and CDR2 SYGVNS. The CDR3 has 11 residues. V was pared by 3 bases and J by 7 bases, with 3 bases between. In nucleotides, the CDR3 is TGTGCCAGCAGTGATCGCGGGGAGCTGTTTTTT. Protein product: CASSDRGELFF. Full variable domain (rest looked up from reference TRBV25-1 and TRBJ2-2): EADIYQTPRYLVIGTGKKITLECSQTMGHDKMYWYQQDPGMELHLIHYSYGVNSTEKGDLSSESTVSRIRTEHFPLTLESARPSHTSQYLCASSDRGELFFGEGSRLTVL.

This chain joins TRBV19 and TRBJ1-5, with 8 bases identical to TRBD1. V gave up 5 bases and J gave up 4 bases; unmatched junction bases: 7. The germline CDR1 and CDR2 sequences are LNHDA and SQIVND (reference sequence). The length of the CDR3 is 15 residues. The CDR3 DNA reads TGTGCCAGTAGTTGGGCAGGGGGCATTAATCAGCCCCAGCATTTT. It specifies CASSWAGGINQPQHF.

CDR3 coding DNA: TGTGCCAGCAGCGACAGGGGGCCCCAAGAGACCCAGTACTTC. Its translation: CASSDRGPQETQYF. The chain carries TRBV27 and TRBJ2-5; TRBD1 agrees at 10 bases. The ends lost 6 bases at V and 1 base at J; junction bases unmatched: 2. This CDR3 is 14 amino acids long. Germline CDR1 reads MNHEY; CDR2 reads SMNVEV (reference sequence).

V is TRBV10-1 and J is TRBJ2-3; 10 positions agree with TRBD1. V gave up 2 bases and J gave up 6 bases; unmatched junction bases: 2. Germline-derived CDR1 and CDR2 are WNHNN and SYGVQD (reference sequence). This CDR3 is 14 amino acids long. The CDR3 region has the DNA TGCGCCAGCAGTGAGGGACAGGGGGAGGATACGCAGTATTTT. As protein: CASSEGQGEDTQYF.

The rearrangement joins TRBV19 to TRBJ2-3; 7 positions match TRBD2. After removal of 1 base from V and 3 bases from J, the junction contained 10 bases not matched to a gene. This CDR3 contains 17 residues. The germline V gene has CDR1 LNHDA and CDR2 SQIVND (reference sequence). CDR3 protein: CASSIVAGVDLTDTQYF. CDR3 in DNA: TGTGCCAGTAGTATAGTGGCGGGAGTTGATTTAACAGATACGCAGTATTTT.

This sequence joins TRBV7-6 and TRBJ2-7; 7 nucleotides match TRBD1. This CDR3 is 14 amino acids long. Trimming at V came to 4 bases and at J to 2 bases, leaving 5 bases not matched to a gene. The germline V gene has CDR1 SGHVS and CDR2 FNYEAQ. In nucleotides, the CDR3 is TGTGCCAGCAGCTCCCCGGGACAGACCTACGAGCAGTACTTC. This sequence encodes CASSSPGQTYEQYF.

The J gene is TRBJ1-2, the V gene TRBV14, with 8 bases fitting TRBD1. The germline CDR1 and CDR2 sequences are SGHDN and FVKESK. This CDR3 is built from 14 residues. V gave up 2 bases and J gave up 5 bases; unmatched junction bases: 4. CDR3 sequence reads: CASSQRQGSYGYTF. As DNA, the CDR3 is TGTGCCAGCAGCCAAAGACAGGGGAGTTATGGCTACACCTTC.

The rearrangement uses TRBV28 and TRBJ2-1; 13 positions agree with TRBD2. The CDR3 contains 18 residues. Per the germline V gene, CDR1 is MDHEN and CDR2 is SYDVKM. V shed 7 bases and J 1 base; nucleotides not matched to a gene: 10. In nucleotides, the CDR3 is TGTGCCAGCAAGGCAACTAGCGGGAGGGCGGGGTCCTACAATGAGCAGTTCTTC. It yields the protein CASKATSGRAGSYNEQFF.

V usage is TRBV2 and J usage is TRBJ1-2, with TRBD1 identical over 10 bases. This CDR3 spans 14 amino acids. The V and J ends lost 7 bases and 7 bases, in that order; junction bases with no gene match: 9. CDR1 SNHLY and CDR2 FYNNEI come from the germline V gene. The CDR3 sequence is CASIPTGGIGGYTF. The CDR3 DNA follows: TGTGCCAGCATTCCGACAGGGGGCATAGGTGGCTACACCTTC.

This chain connects TRBV4-2 to TRBJ1-2; 10 bases align to TRBD1. The CDR3 spans 14 residues. J gave up 8 bases and V 1 base, and 4 bases lay outside the gene matches. The germline gives CDR1 LGHNA, CDR2 YNFKEQ. Here the CDR3 reads CASSQVGTGEGYTF. The DNA of the CDR3 is TGTGCCAGCAGCCAAGTTGGGACAGGGGAAGGCTACACCTTC.

The rearrangement links TRBV5-1 to TRBJ1-1, with TRBD1 matching over 7 bases. Germline CDR1 is SGHRS and CDR2 is YFSETQ. Germline trimming cut 8 bases from V and 5 bases from J; bases unmatched to any gene: 9. This CDR3 comprises 13 residues. This CDR3 is CASRSEGATEAFF. The CDR3 nucleotides are TGCGCCAGTAGGTCCGAGGGGGCTACTGAAGCTTTCTTT.

The chain has TRBV11-2 and TRBJ2-5; 11 bases are a match to TRBD2. CDR3 length equals 15 residues. Germline loops: CDR1 SGHAT, CDR2 FQNNGV. J was trimmed by 4 bases and V by 5 bases; bases with no gene match: 6. DNA for the CDR3: TGTGCCAGCAGCGGAACTAGCGGGAGTGGAGAGACCCAGTACTTC. It translates to CASSGTSGSGETQYF.

This clone was counted a single time. The chain combines TRBV7-8 with TRBJ1-1; TRBD1 aligns across 7 bases. J lost 0 bases, V lost 1 base, and 2 bases had no gene match. This CDR3 region has 15 residues. The V gene's germline CDR1 is SGHVS and CDR2 FQNEAQ. The CDR3 loop is CASSLVTGVNTEAFF. Written as DNA, the CDR3 is TGTGCCAGCAGCTTAGTCACAGGGGTGAACACTGAAGCTTTCTTT.

This rearrangement joins TRBV28 to TRBJ2-7, with D possibly matching TRBD2 (6 bases). The V gene's germline CDR1 is MDHEN and CDR2 SYDVKM. Trimming removed 4 bases at V and 0 bases at J, with 10 bases between. This CDR3 has 14 amino acids. The CDR3 is CASSSGDRSYEQYF. CDR3 in DNA: TGTGCCAGCAGTTCGGGGGACCGCTCCTACGAGCAGTACTTC.

V gene TRBV4-1 combines with J gene TRBJ2-7, with D tentatively TRBD2 (5 bases). The CDR3 length is 17 residues. The V end lost 0 bases, the J end lost 3 bases, and 18 bases lay between the germline ends. The germline gives CDR1 MGHRA, CDR2 YSYEKL. The CDR3 loop reads CASSQDLDSGTIYEQYF. CDR3 bases: TGCGCCAGCAGCCAAGATTTGGACTCGGGAACCATCTACGAGCAGTACTTC.

This clone was seen a few times. This rearrangement joins TRBV4-2 to TRBJ2-7, with 8 bases matching TRBD1. The germline V gene has CDR1 LGHNA and CDR2 YNFKEQ. This CDR3 region has 14 residues. Trimming cost V 7 bases and J 2 bases; bases outside gene matches: 7. The CDR3 region is CASTETGDPYEQYF. CDR3 DNA sequence: TGTGCCAGCACCGAGACAGGGGACCCCTACGAGCAGTACTTC.

The chain combines TRBV18 with TRBJ1-1; D unresolved. Trimming removed 0 bases at V and 4 bases at J, with 12 bases between. Germline loops: CDR1 KGHSH, CDR2 LQKENI. The CDR3 loop spans 15 amino acids. Written as DNA, the CDR3 is TGTGCCAGCTCACCACCGTCGGCGGGTGGCACTGAAGCTTTCTTT. It codes for CASSPPSAGGTEAFF.

The chain is built from TRBV4-2 and TRBJ2-2; D perhaps matches TRBD2 (6 bases). Germline CDR1 LGHNA, CDR2 YNFKEQ. The CDR3 is 14 residues long. V gave up 0 bases and J gave up 5 bases, with 7 bases separating them. The CDR3 here is CASSQELATGELFF. DNA of the CDR3: TGTGCCAGCAGCCAAGAACTAGCAACCGGGGAGCTGTTTTTT.

The genes are TRBV30 and TRBJ2-5, with a possible D match to TRBD2 (7 bases). CDR3 length equals 13 residues. CDR1 and CDR2 (germline): GTSNPN, SVGIG (reference sequence). V was pared by 2 bases and J by 5 bases, with 12 bases between. The CDR3 DNA follows: TGTGCCTGGAGTAAGGGGAGGGGGGAGACCCAGTACTTC. Translation gives CAWSKGRGETQYF.

The chain combines TRBV6-1 with TRBJ1-1, with a tentative D call TRBD1 (5 bases). The germline V gene encodes CDR1 MNHNS and CDR2 SASEGT. This CDR3 is built from 13 residues. The ends were cut back, 7 bases at V and 4 bases at J, with 13 bases in the middle. CDR3 nucleotides: TGTGCCAGCATTGTGCAGGGCCGCACTGAAGCTTTCTTT. This gives the protein CASIVQGRTEAFF.

In DNA form, the CDR3 reads TGTGCCTGGAGTCGTTTGCGGGGAGGTGTTGAAGCTTTCTTT. Encoded protein: CAWSRLRGGVEAFF. The chain employs TRBV30 and TRBJ1-1; D is ambiguous. The germline gives CDR1 GTSNPN, CDR2 SVGIG (reference sequence). This CDR3 has 14 amino acids. V lost 2 bases and J 7 bases, leaving 17 bases between the germline ends.

CDR3 region: CASSQGTGKETQYF. CDR3 coding DNA: TGCGCCAGCAGCCAAGGGACAGGGAAAGAGACCCAGTACTTC. This chain uses TRBV5-1 with TRBJ2-5; 9 nucleotides match TRBD1. J lost 3 bases, V lost 4 bases, and 4 bases had no gene match. This CDR3 is 14 amino acids long. Per germline, CDR1 SGHRS and CDR2 YFSETQ.

The V gene is TRBV6-4, the J gene TRBJ2-1, with D possibly matching TRBD2 (5 bases). V shed 3 bases and J shed 7 bases, with 16 bases lying between them. Per germline, CDR1 MRHNA and CDR2 SNTAGT. The CDR3 has 15 amino acids. The CDR3 DNA is TGTGCCAGCAGTGAAGACGGACTTAGTGGGAATGAGCAGTTCTTC. Translated: CASSEDGLSGNEQFF.

J is TRBJ2-7 and V is TRBV27, with 7 positions matching TRBD1. The germline gives CDR1 MNHEY, CDR2 SMNVEV (reference sequence). V lost 5 bases, J lost 4 bases, and 5 bases stayed unmatched. The CDR3 covers 13 residues. CDR3 residues: CASSGKTGYEQYF. Written as DNA, the CDR3 is TGTGCCAGCAGTGGGAAGACAGGGTACGAGCAGTACTTC.

V is TRBV5-4 and J is TRBJ2-1; D gene ambiguous. Trimming took 4 bases from V and 7 from J, leaving 9 bases between them. CDR1 SGHNT and CDR2 YYREEE come from the germline V gene (reference sequence). This CDR3 has 12 amino acids. As DNA, the CDR3 is TGTGCCAGCAGCCCTACCTCAAATGAGCAGTTCTTC. Protein: CASSPTSNEQFF.

This chain links TRBV6-5 with TRBJ2-7; perhaps TRBD1 as D (6 bases). The CDR3 has 13 residues. Trimming took 4 bases from V and 6 from J, leaving 13 bases between them. Germline V gives CDR1 MNHEY, CDR2 SVGAGI. The DNA of the CDR3 is TGTGCCAGCAGTTCGACAGGTCCGGGCGAGCAGTACTTC. Translation: CASSSTGPGEQYF.

This clone has only one observation. The chain recombines TRBV6-1 with TRBJ2-1, with 11 nucleotides matching TRBD2. The germline CDR1 and CDR2 sequences are MNHNS and SASEGT. This CDR3 comprises 16 residues. The trim removed 4 bases at V and 3 bases at J, leaving 5 bases unmatched. CDR3 in amino acids: CASSVAGGLSYNEQFF. CDR3 sequence (DNA): TGTGCCAGCAGTGTAGCGGGAGGGCTTAGCTACAATGAGCAGTTCTTC.